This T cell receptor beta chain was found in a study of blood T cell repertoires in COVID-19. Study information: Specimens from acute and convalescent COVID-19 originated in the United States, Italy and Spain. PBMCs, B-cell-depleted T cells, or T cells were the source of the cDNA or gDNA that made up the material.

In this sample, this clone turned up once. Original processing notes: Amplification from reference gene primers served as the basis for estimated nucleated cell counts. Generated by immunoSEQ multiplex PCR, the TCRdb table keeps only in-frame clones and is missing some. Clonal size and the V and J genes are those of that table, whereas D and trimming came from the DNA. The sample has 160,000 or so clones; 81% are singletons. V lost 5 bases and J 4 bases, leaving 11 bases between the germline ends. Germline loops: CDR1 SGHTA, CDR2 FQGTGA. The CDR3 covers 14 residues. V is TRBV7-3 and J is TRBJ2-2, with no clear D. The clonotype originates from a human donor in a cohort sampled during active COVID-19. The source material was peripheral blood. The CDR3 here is CASSQIGVTGELFF. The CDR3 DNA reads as TGTGCCAGCAGCCAAATAGGAGTCACCGGGGAGCTGTTTTTT.